Listed below are T cell receptor beta chains from one sample, sequenced in a study of T-cell memory formation after mild COVID-19. TCRdb re-analysed the 5' RACE reads in MiXCR, keeping a single row per CDR3 protein. The sample records around 220,000 distinct CDR3 sequences, roughly 15% being singletons. The sample comprised PBMCs or a T cell subset sorted from them (not recorded which). All receptors come from a man between 18 and 35 years old who had mild COVID-19 (a few samples of this study predate the infection). Cell type and time point are not known. Both conserved end residues are part of each CDR3. D genes are given only for firm matches. Size is stated for part of the rows, as once, few or many counts, or as a class when the clone is expanded.

V,J,D,size,CDR3,DNA
TRBV10-3,TRBJ1-5,.,.,CAIRQDNQPQHF,TGTGCCATCAGGCAGGATAATCAGCCCCAGCATTTT
TRBV11-2,TRBJ1-1,.,.,CASSLAKRNTEAFF,TGTGCCAGCAGCTTAGCTAAGAGGAACACTGAAGCTTTCTTT
TRBV12-3/TRBV12-4,TRBJ1-6,TRBD1,few,CASSTDRNSPLHF,TGTGCCAGCAGTACGGACAGGAATTCACCCCTCCACTTT
TRBV7-4,TRBJ2-1,.,.,CASSLRGCPRNEQFF,TGTGCCAGCAGCTTAAGGGGGTGCCCTCGGAATGAGCAGTTCTTC
TRBV4-3,TRBJ2-3,.,.,CASSRVLARGSGDTQYF,TGCGCCAGCAGCCGTGTGTTGGCGCGAGGGTCGGGGGATACGCAGTATTTT
TRBV5-1,TRBJ2-5,.,once,CASKRDETQYF,TGCGCCAGCAAAAGGGACGAGACCCAGTACTTC
TRBV20-1,TRBJ2-3,TRBD2,few,CSATAGGGTDTQYF,TGCAGTGCTACGGCGGGGGGGGGCACAGATACGCAGTATTTT
TRBV6-5,TRBJ2-3,.,.,CASRPPGTFTDTQYF,TGTGCCAGCAGACCCCCGGGGACTTTCACAGATACGCAGTATTTT
TRBV7-2,TRBJ1-1,.,.,CASSLQGWDTEAFF,TGTGCCAGCAGCTTACAGGGGTGGGACACTGAAGCTTTCTTT
TRBV3-1,TRBJ2-7,TRBD2,few,CASSQRGTYEQYF,TGTGCCAGCAGCCAGCGGGGGACCTACGAGCAGTACTTC
TRBV7-2,TRBJ2-3,.,few,CASSDTGNLADTQYF,TGTGCCAGCAGCGACACCGGCAACCTGGCAGATACGCAGTATTTT
TRBV5-1,TRBJ1-6,.,few,CASSLAWDSPLHF,TGCGCCAGCAGCTTGGCGTGGGATTCACCCCTCCACTTT
TRBV12-3/TRBV12-4,TRBJ2-3,.,.,CASTIGIGGEADTQYF,TGTGCCAGCACCATTGGCATCGGGGGCGAGGCAGATACGCAGTATTTT
TRBV20-1,TRBJ1-6,TRBD1,few,CSASGTGGSPLHF,TGCAGTGCTAGTGGGACAGGGGGGTCACCCCTCCACTTT
TRBV20-1,TRBJ1-5,TRBD1,.,CSAKRQGGQSPQHF,TGCAGTGCGAAAAGACAGGGGGGCCAAAGTCCCCAGCATTTT
TRBV4-3,TRBJ1-1,.,.,CASSQAGGMNTEAFF,TGCGCCAGCAGCCAAGCCGGGGGCATGAACACTGAAGCTTTCTTT
TRBV27,TRBJ1-1,TRBD1,.,CASRMGQGATEAFF,TGTGCCAGCAGAATGGGACAGGGGGCAACTGAAGCTTTCTTT
TRBV4-1,TRBJ2-3,.,many,CASSQDYTASSTDTQYF,TGCGCCAGCAGCCAAGATTATACGGCCTCTAGCACAGATACGCAGTATTTT
TRBV28,TRBJ2-5,TRBD1,few,CASSRDSGIETQYF,TGTGCCAGCAGTCGGGACAGTGGTATAGAGACCCAGTACTTC
TRBV5-1,TRBJ2-3,TRBD1,.,CASSLQGGGTDTQYF,TGCGCCAGCAGCTTACAGGGGGGCGGCACAGATACGCAGTATTTT
TRBV18,TRBJ2-3,.,.,CASSRARSTDTQYF,TGTGCCAGCTCACGGGCCAGGAGCACAGATACGCAGTATTTT
TRBV7-2,TRBJ1-5,.,few,CASSLAGLGGRQPQHF,TGTGCCAGCAGCTTAGCGGGCTTAGGAGGACGTCAGCCCCAGCATTTT
TRBV10-3,TRBJ2-2,.,.,CAITDRRNTGELFF,TGTGCCATCACCGATCGACGGAACACCGGGGAGCTGTTTTTT
TRBV9,TRBJ2-2,.,.,CASTPEWPGELFF,TGTGCCAGCACCCCTGAATGGCCCGGGGAGCTGTTTTTT
TRBV5-1,TRBJ2-2,TRBD1,few,CASSRRTGSAGELFF,TGCGCCAGCAGTCGCCGGACAGGGTCGGCCGGGGAGCTGTTTTTT
TRBV18,TRBJ2-7,TRBD2,.,CASSPRGGELYEQYF,TGTGCCAGCTCACCGCGCGGGGGGGAGCTGTACGAGCAGTACTTC
TRBV20-1,TRBJ1-1,TRBD1,few,CSATGQGARTEAFF,TGCAGTGCGACAGGACAGGGGGCGAGGACTGAAGCTTTCTTT
TRBV19,TRBJ1-5,.,.,CASGVDPGSNQPQHF,TGTGCCAGTGGCGTAGATCCAGGGAGCAATCAGCCCCAGCATTTT
TRBV5-1,TRBJ2-3,.,few,CASSLDGGVTTDTQYF,TGCGCCAGCAGCTTGGACGGCGGGGTGACCACAGATACGCAGTATTTT
TRBV5-1,TRBJ2-5,.,many,CASSLGREPQETQYF,TGCGCCAGCAGCTTGGGTAGGGAACCCCAAGAGACCCAGTACTTC
TRBV7-9,TRBJ2-7,.,many,CASSRRQYEQYF,TGTGCCAGCAGCCGTAGACAGTACGAGCAGTACTTC
TRBV5-6,TRBJ2-5,.,few,CASMGPQETQYF,TGTGCCAGCATGGGGCCTCAAGAGACCCAGTACTTC
TRBV18,TRBJ1-6,.,few,CASSPSGARDSPLHF,TGTGCCAGCTCACCGTCCGGGGCGAGGGATTCACCCCTCCACTTT
TRBV5-6,TRBJ2-3,.,few,CASSLIRSTDTQYF,TGTGCCAGCAGCTTGATACGTAGCACAGATACGCAGTATTTT
TRBV5-1,TRBJ2-5,TRBD2,few,CASSFSGSGETQYF,TGCGCCAGCAGCTTTAGCGGGTCCGGAGAGACCCAGTACTTC
TRBV5-1,TRBJ2-1,.,.,CASSLGRVEDEQFF,TGCGCCAGCAGCTTGGGTCGGGTCGAGGATGAGCAGTTCTTC
TRBV3-1,TRBJ1-6,TRBD1,many,CASSRTGGNSPLHF,TGTGCCAGCAGTCGGACAGGGGGGAATTCACCCCTCCACTTT
TRBV5-1,TRBJ2-5,TRBD2,many,CASSLAGRQETQYF,TGCGCCAGCAGCTTAGCGGGGCGGCAAGAGACCCAGTACTTC
TRBV9,TRBJ1-1,.,few,CASSVVGRPSTEAFF,TGTGCCAGCAGCGTAGTGGGGCGACCCAGCACTGAAGCTTTCTTT
TRBV9,TRBJ2-3,.,.,CASSSRGTGLEVTDTQYF,TGTGCCAGCAGCTCGCGTGGGACAGGACTAGAGGTAACAGATACGCAGTATTTT
TRBV4-3,TRBJ2-2,TRBD2,few,CASSQGAGRDPGELFF,TGCGCCAGCAGCCAAGGGGCAGGGAGGGACCCCGGGGAGCTGTTTTTT
TRBV7-9,TRBJ1-1,.,few,CASSLYAIGGTEAFF,TGTGCCAGCAGCTTATATGCGATTGGGGGTACTGAAGCTTTCTTT
TRBV12-3/TRBV12-4,TRBJ1-3,TRBD1,few,CASSDRDYSGNTIYF,TGTGCCAGCAGCGACAGGGACTACTCTGGAAACACCATATATTTT
TRBV7-3,TRBJ2-1,TRBD1,many,CASRGGTGLKYEQFF,TGTGCCAGCAGAGGTGGGACAGGGTTAAAGTATGAGCAGTTCTTC
TRBV5-1,TRBJ1-5,.,few,CASSLEATGQPQHF,TGCGCCAGCAGCTTGGAGGCGACGGGACAGCCCCAGCATTTT
TRBV18,TRBJ2-2,TRBD2,.,CASSPIPSGYTTGELFF,TGTGCCAGCTCACCAATCCCTAGCGGGTATACCACCGGGGAGCTGTTTTTT
TRBV28,TRBJ1-2,TRBD1,.,CASSTPGQGYGYTF,TGTGCCAGCAGCACCCCCGGACAGGGTTATGGCTACACCTTC
TRBV12-3/TRBV12-4,TRBJ2-1,TRBD2,few,CASSSKRGVPLDEQFF,TGTGCCAGCAGTTCAAAGCGGGGGGTACCCCTAGATGAGCAGTTCTTC
TRBV11-2,TRBJ2-5,.,.,CASSLGPGWETQYF,TGTGCCAGCAGCTTAGGCCCGGGGTGGGAGACCCAGTACTTC
TRBV20-1,TRBJ2-5,.,.,CSANGDVPETQYF,TGCAGTGCTAATGGAGACGTTCCAGAGACCCAGTACTTC